The 25 T cell receptor beta chains below were found in one sample sequenced in a study of T-cell reconstitution after alpha-beta-depleted transplantation in children. Unique molecular identifiers were incorporated into the prepared TCRbeta library. TCRdb independently ran MiXCR on the PCR reads; one entry per CDR3 protein. The sample contains under 750,000 distinct CDR3 sequences, under 25% of which appear only once. The specimen was PBMCs, mostly from graft donor cells, collected 360 days after TCRalphabeta/CD19-depleted stem cell transplant. These receptors came from a boy in the first two years of life who had a stem cell transplant for acute myeloid leukemia, so the T cells may come from the graft donor.

This clonotype was detected many times. The chain joins TRBV11-2 to TRBJ1-3; D possibly corresponds to TRBD1 (6 bases). Trimming took 2 bases from V and 8 from J, leaving 16 bases between them. This CDR3 has 15 amino acids. The V gene's germline CDR1 is SGHAT and CDR2 FQNNGV. CDR3 region: CASSLTPGVMHTIYF. CDR3 nucleotides: TGTGCCAGCAGCTTAACCCCAGGGGTTATGCACACCATATATTTT.

The chain joins TRBV6-5 to TRBJ1-1; D is possibly TRBD1 (5 bases). This CDR3 has 18 amino acids. The V gene lost 0 bases and the J gene lost 6 bases, with 23 bases spanning the gap. CDR1 MNHEY and CDR2 SVGAGI come from the germline V gene. The CDR3 sequence: CASSYSPYEWWGQSEAFF. CDR3 nucleotides: TGTGCCAGCAGTTACTCTCCGTATGAGTGGTGGGGCCAGTCTGAAGCTTTCTTT.

The chain recombines TRBV20-1 with TRBJ2-7; D possibly uses TRBD1 or TRBD2 (5 bases each). Trimming took off 6 bases at V and 5 bases at J, with 17 bases between the two ends. CDR3 length equals 13 residues. Germline loops: CDR1 DFQATT, CDR2 SNEGSKA (reference sequence). CDR3 sequence (DNA): TGCAGTGCGACGCCCGCAGGGAGCCACGAGCAGTACGTC. It translates to CSATPAGSHEQYV.

This clonotype turned up a few times. CDR3 coding DNA: TGCAGTGCTAGTAGGGGACTAGCGGGGGTGGGTTCAGATACGCAGTATTTT. This encodes CSASRGLAGVGSDTQYF. V usage is TRBV20-1 and J usage is TRBJ2-3; 14 bases align to TRBD2. This CDR3 has 17 residues. In germline, CDR1 is DFQATT, CDR2 SNEGSKA (reference sequence). V dropped 3 bases and J dropped 4; count of bases not matched to a gene: 9.

This clonotype was counted only a few times. The CDR3 protein is CASSLVGGEGEAFF. The CDR3 DNA sequence: TGTGCCAGCAGCTTAGTGGGAGGGGAGGGAGAAGCTTTCTTT. The chain uses TRBV13 and TRBJ1-1; D may be TRBD1 (5 bases). The ends were cut back, 1 base at V and 8 bases at J, with 14 bases in the middle. The length of the CDR3 is 14 residues. CDR1 is PRHDT, CDR2 FYEKMQ, per germline (reference sequence).

This clonotype was seen a handful of times. This sequence joins TRBV5-4 and TRBJ2-1; 9 bases map to TRBD1. The J segment lost 9 bases and the V segment lost 0 bases, leaving 7 bases of the junction unmatched. This CDR3 spans 15 amino acids. Germline values: CDR1 SGHNT, CDR2 YYREEE (reference sequence). CDR3 sequence reads: CASSLAGQGGFEQFF. The CDR3 DNA sequence: TGTGCCAGCAGCTTGGCGGGACAGGGTGGTTTTGAGCAGTTCTTC.

In its sample, this clonotype was seen once. This chain joins TRBV20-1 and TRBJ1-2, with no clear D. Germline CDR1 and CDR2: DFQATT and SNEGSKA (reference sequence). Trimming pared 4 bases from V and 5 bases from J, leaving 8 bases between. The CDR3 is 11 residues long. CDR3 DNA: TGCAGTGCTAAGTCACTTTATGGCTACACCTTC. Amino acids: CSAKSLYGYTF.

This clonotype came up a few times. The chain carries TRBV12-3 or TRBV12-4 and TRBJ1-5, with a tentative D call TRBD1 (6 bases). This CDR3 comprises 13 residues. The germline V and J ends were trimmed by 5 bases and 7 bases, with 12 bases remaining between them. The CDR3 loop reads CASSDQGLQPQHF. CDR3 in DNA: TGTGCCAGCAGTGATCAGGGGTTACAGCCCCAGCATTTT.

This chain links TRBV24-1 with TRBJ2-3; 9 bases match TRBD1. CDR3 length: 15 residues. V lost 1 base, J lost 6 bases, and 4 bases stayed unmatched. Germline V lookup: CDR1 KGHDR, CDR2 SFDVKD. The CDR3 loop is CATSDLGQGTDTQYF. The CDR3 coding sequence is TGTGCCACCAGTGATTTAGGACAGGGGACGGATACGCAGTATTTT.

V is TRBV7-2 and J is TRBJ2-5; the D is unclear. The CDR3 has 12 residues. CDR1 is SGHTA, CDR2 FQGNSA, per germline. V dropped 5 bases and J dropped 5 bases, with 9 bases sitting between them. The CDR3 nucleotides read TGTGCCAGCAGCAATCTGAGGGAGACCCAGTACTTC. As protein: CASSNLRETQYF.

This chain uses TRBV18 with TRBJ2-5; 7 nucleotides line up with TRBD1. CDR3 length: 15 amino acids. With 3 bases clipped from V and 1 base from J, the junction kept 5 bases outside the gene matches. The germline V gene encodes CDR1 KGHSH and CDR2 LQKENI. CDR3 sequence: CASSPQTGLQETQYF. CDR3 sequence (DNA): TGTGCCAGCTCACCTCAGACAGGGCTCCAAGAGACCCAGTACTTC.

This clonotype was seen more than once but under ten times. This CDR3 reads CASSADPSSEFQETQYF. The DNA of the CDR3 is TGTGCCAGCAGCGCGGACCCTAGCTCGGAGTTCCAAGAGACCCAGTACTTC. The rearrangement links TRBV9 to TRBJ2-5; weak D call: TRBD2 (5 bases). The CDR3 loop spans 17 amino acids. The germline CDR1 and CDR2 sequences are SGDLS and YYNGEE. Trimming stripped 3 bases from V and 1 base from J, with 19 bases between. The whole variable domain, remainder taken from reference TRBV9 and TRBJ2-5, is DSGVTQTPKHLITATGQRVTLRCSPRSGDLSVYWYQQSLDQGLQFLIQYYNGEERAKGNILERFSAQQFPDLHSELNLSSLELGDSALYFCASSADPSSEFQETQYFGPGTRLLVL.

This clonotype was found many times. The chain links TRBV25-1 to TRBJ2-3; 7 nucleotides align to TRBD1. The CDR3 is 15 residues long. Germline V gene data show CDR1 as MGHDK and CDR2 as SYGVNS. The ends lost 3 bases at V and 0 bases at J; junction bases unmatched: 3. The CDR3 is CASSDDRASTDTQYF. The CDR3 DNA sequence: TGTGCCAGCAGTGACGACAGGGCGAGCACAGATACGCAGTATTTT.

The genes are TRBV18 and TRBJ2-3; D possibly uses TRBD1 or TRBD2 (6 bases each). The CDR3 sequence is 18 residues long. The germline CDR1 and CDR2 sequences are KGHSH and LQKENI. V was shortened by 2 bases and J by 1 base, with 19 bases between the two germline ends. Here the CDR3 reads CASSPVFRTGARTDTQYF. The CDR3 coding sequence is TGTGCCAGCTCACCAGTTTTCAGGACGGGGGCCCGCACAGATACGCAGTATTTT.

This chain uses TRBV4-3 with TRBJ2-1; the match to TRBD1 covers 8 bases. The V gene end was trimmed by 4 bases and the J gene end by 7 bases; junction bases not matched to a gene: 6. This CDR3 has 14 amino acids. Germline CDR1 LGHNA, CDR2 YSLEER. The CDR3 DNA is TGCGCCAGCAGCCCCGGACAGGGATGGAATGAGCAGTTCTTC. This gives the protein CASSPGQGWNEQFF.

This chain connects TRBV12-3 or TRBV12-4 to TRBJ2-5, with TRBD2 identical over 8 bases. Trimming took 1 base from V and 2 from J; bases not matched to a gene: 6. The CDR3 spans 16 residues. Here the CDR3 DNA reads TGTGCCAGCAGTTTAGGCGGGGGGCGAGGGCAAGAGACCCAGTACTTC. Translation: CASSLGGGRGQETQYF.

This clonotype was seen a handful of times. This chain links TRBV12-5 with TRBJ2-7; tentatively, D is TRBD1 or TRBD2 (6 bases each). This CDR3 spans 14 amino acids. Trimming left V 4 bases short and J 2 bases short, with 12 bases between. Germline CDR1 and CDR2: LGHNT and FRNRAP. The CDR3 region has the DNA TGTGCTAGTGGTTCCAACAGGGAGGCCTACGAGCAGTACTTC. Amino acids: CASGSNREAYEQYF.

About this clonotype itself: Sequence at one end of the junction differs from germline and may be a read error. The chain uses TRBV12-5 and TRBJ2-5; D may correspond to TRBD1 or TRBD2 (5 bases each). The CDR3 is made up of 13 amino acids. The germline CDR1 and CDR2 sequences are LGHNT and FRNRAP. The CDR3 nucleotides are TGTGCTAGTAGAGGGGAGTGGCAAGAGGCCCAGTACTTC. This translates into CASRGEWQEAQYF.

This clonotype has ten or more counts. The rearrangement links TRBV20-1 to TRBJ2-1; the D call may be TRBD1 or TRBD2 (7 bases each). The CDR3 is 14 amino acids. Trimming pared 3 bases from V and 4 bases from J, leaving 13 bases between. Germline assignment: CDR1 DFQATT and CDR2 SNEGSKA (reference sequence). The CDR3 loop is CSARTGTTYNEQFF. The CDR3 bases are TGCAGTGCTAGGACAGGGACTACTTACAATGAGCAGTTCTTC.

V gene TRBV5-1 combines with J gene TRBJ2-3; TRBD1 or TRBD2 may be the D gene (6 bases each). There are 14 residues in the CDR3. The ends were cut back, 7 bases at V and 2 bases at J, with 14 bases in the middle. Per the germline V gene, CDR1 is SGHRS and CDR2 is YFSETQ. The CDR3 DNA follows: TGCGCCAGCTGGAGGGGGGCAAACACAGATACGCAGTATTTT. Translated, it gives CASWRGANTDTQYF.

This clonotype has more than one count but fewer than ten. The chain uses TRBV7-2 and TRBJ1-2, with D possibly being TRBD1 (6 bases). The V end was cut by 3 bases, the J end by 2 bases, with 10 bases between. Per the germline V gene, CDR1 is SGHTA and CDR2 is FQGNSA. This CDR3 has 14 amino acids. In DNA, the CDR3 is TGTGCCAGCAGCTTCCGGGGGCCAAACTATGGCTACACCTTC. Translating gives CASSFRGPNYGYTF.

The genes are TRBV19 and TRBJ2-6, with D unresolved. Trimming left V 9 bases short and J 4 bases short, with 13 bases between. Germline CDR1 and CDR2: LNHDA and SQIVND (reference sequence). The CDR3 is made up of 14 amino acids. The CDR3: CASYPGSGANVLTF. Here the CDR3 DNA reads TGTGCCAGCTATCCCGGGTCCGGGGCCAACGTCCTGACTTTC.

The chain joins TRBV29-1 to TRBJ1-1; no clear D gene. Germline V CDR1 and CDR2: SQVTM, ANQGSEA. CDR3 length: 12 amino acids. With 2 bases removed from V and 1 base from J, the gap between germline ends came to 5 bases. DNA of the CDR3: TGCAGCGTTGAAACATCGAACACTGAAGCTTTCTTT. It codes for CSVETSNTEAFF.

This clonotype showed up just a few times. The gene calls are TRBV6-1 and TRBJ2-1; no clear D gene. Trimming removed 7 bases at V and 7 bases at J, with 20 bases between. The CDR3 is made up of 15 amino acids. Germline assignment: CDR1 MNHNS and CDR2 SASEGT. Written as DNA, the CDR3 is TGTGCCAGCATAGTCGTCGTGGACGGCCTGAATGAGCAGTTCTTC. It yields the protein CASIVVVDGLNEQFF.

This chain uses TRBV6-1 with TRBJ2-2; D is unclear. Germline V gene lookup returns CDR1 MNHNS and CDR2 SASEGT. Trimming removed 4 bases at V and 0 bases at J, with 9 bases between. The CDR3 is made up of 15 amino acids. In DNA, the CDR3 is TGTGCCAGCAGTGTCGCCCGCCCGAACACCGGGGAGCTGTTTTTT. Translating it yields CASSVARPNTGELFF.